Listed here are 16 T cell receptor beta chains from one sample, sequenced in a study of T cells in Graves' hyperthyroidism and ophthalmopathy. Researchers took RNA transcripts and amplified the TCR beta CDR3 regions from them. HTBI primers were the set used in a first-round RT-PCR of the TCR CDR3. TCRdb reanalysed the multiplex PCR reads using MiXCR and keeps one entry per CDR3 protein. The sample comprises approximately 640,000 distinct CDR3 sequences, approximately 42% of which are singletons, and less than 9% rests with the top ten. The sample taken for sequencing was peripheral blood or thyroid tissue (not recorded which). The origin of the receptors is an adult man with Graves' disease, either hyperthyroidism or ophthalmopathy (not recorded which).

This clonotype was counted many times. The gene calls are TRBV7-2 and TRBJ1-6; D remains unclear. Germline CDR1 and CDR2: SGHTA and FQGNSA. This CDR3 is built from 16 residues. The germline V and J ends were trimmed by 1 base and 5 bases, with 12 bases remaining between them. In nucleotides, the CDR3 is TGTGCCAGCAGCTTAGAAGGGTCTGTCCATAATTCACCCCTCCACTTT. It is translated as CASSLEGSVHNSPLHF.

There are a few counts of this clonotype. V usage is TRBV20-1 and J usage is TRBJ2-7; TRBD1 or TRBD2 may be the D gene (5 bases each). Trimming shortened V by 6 bases and J by 2 bases, and 14 bases separated the two germline ends. The germline gives CDR1 DFQATT, CDR2 SNEGSKA (reference sequence). The CDR3 runs 13 residues. CDR3 DNA: TGCAGTGCCATGAGGGGCAGCACCTACGAGCAGTACTTC. It specifies CSAMRGSTYEQYF.

Concerning this clonotype: Being one base from a much bigger clone, this may be a read error. The J gene is TRBJ2-2, the V gene TRBV24-1, with a weak D call TRBD2 (5 bases). CDR1 and CDR2 from the germline V gene are KGHDR and SFDVKD. This CDR3 spans 13 amino acids. The CDR3 sequence is CATSDDATGELLF. In nucleotides, the CDR3 is TGTGCCACCAGTGATGACGCAACCGGGGAGCTGCTTTTT.

This clonotype was counted ten times or more. This chain uses TRBV2 with TRBJ2-7, with D perhaps matching TRBD1 or TRBD2 (5 bases each). Germline-derived CDR1 and CDR2 are SNHLY and FYNNEI. This CDR3 has 11 residues. The V end was cut by 5 bases, the J end by 8 bases, with 10 bases between. For the CDR3, the DNA is TGTGCCAGCAGTCAGCCGGGACAGCAGTACTTC. This sequence encodes CASSQPGQQYF.

This chain connects TRBV29-1 to TRBJ2-7, with TRBD1 matching over 10 bases. Trimming at V came to 0 bases and at J to 2 bases, leaving 4 bases not matched to a gene. This CDR3 has 15 residues. Germline CDR1 SQVTM, CDR2 ANQGSEA. The CDR3 protein is CSVEDTGQGTYEQYF. The CDR3 nucleotides are TGCAGCGTTGAAGATACGGGACAGGGGACCTACGAGCAGTACTTC.

V gene TRBV7-9 combines with J gene TRBJ2-7; a weak D match, TRBD2 (6 bases). V lost 11 bases to trimming and J lost 2 bases, with 22 bases between them. Germline V CDR1 and CDR2: SEHNR, FQNEAQ (reference sequence). The CDR3 has 15 amino acids. The DNA for the CDR3 is TGTGCCTGGAGCCATGGACCCCGGGGGACCTACGAGCAGTACTTC. Translating it yields CAWSHGPRGTYEQYF.

The CDR3 here is CASSRVSTETQYF. CDR3 sequence (DNA): TGTGCCAGCAGCCGCGTTAGTACCGAGACCCAGTACTTC. The chain uses TRBV7-9 and TRBJ2-5; D gene unclear. This CDR3 comprises 13 residues. The V end was cut by 5 bases, the J end by 5 bases, with 12 bases between. CDR1 is SEHNR and CDR2 is FQNEAQ in the germline V gene (reference sequence). The full variable domain, its missing parts supplied by reference TRBV7-9 and TRBJ2-5, is DTGVSQNPRHKITKRGQNVTFRCDPISEHNRLYWYRQTLGQGPEFLTYFQNEAQLEKSRLLSDRFSAERPKGSFSTLEIQRTEQGDSAMYLCASSRVSTETQYFGPGTRLLVL.

This chain connects TRBV24-1 to TRBJ2-7, with a possible D match to TRBD1 (5 bases). Per the germline V gene, CDR1 is KGHDR and CDR2 is SFDVKD. V lost 5 bases, J lost 4 bases, and 14 bases lay in between. CDR3 length: 14 amino acids. This CDR3 is CATSAADKVYEQYF. CDR3 sequence (DNA): TGTGCCACCAGTGCTGCGGACAAGGTGTACGAGCAGTACTTC.

This clonotype was seen repeatedly, ten times or more. The CDR3 here is CASSGRGATYGYTF. In nucleotides, the CDR3 is TGTGCCAGCAGCGGTCGGGGGGCGACCTATGGCTACACCTTC. The gene calls are TRBV12-3 or TRBV12-4 and TRBJ1-2; weak D call: TRBD1 (6 bases). The CDR3 covers 14 residues. V lost 6 bases to trimming and J lost 4 bases, with 15 bases between them.

A remark on this clonotype: Likely a read error: the CDR3 ends without its conserved phenylalanine or tryptophan. The DNA is omitted, as the CDR3 cannot be located on it reliably, and the CDR3 follows TCRdb's listing. This chain joins TRBV29-1 and TRBJ2-6; the table's TRBD2 call for D was not verified on the DNA. Inclusive of both ends, the CDR3 amounts to 10 amino acids. The V gene's germline CDR1 is SQVTM and CDR2 ANQGSEA. The CDR3 reads CSVDLAGGPA.

This clonotype turned up a few times. J is TRBJ2-5 and V is TRBV6-6; no definite D call. The germline V gene encodes CDR1 MNHNY and CDR2 SVGAGI (reference sequence). This CDR3 comprises 13 residues. V lost 5 bases and J lost 5, with 12 bases in between. CDR3 in DNA: TGTGCCAGCAGTAGGGTCCCAGAGGAGACCCAGTACTTC. This codes for CASSRVPEETQYF.

The chain combines TRBV5-1 with TRBJ2-7; 9 bases match TRBD1. This CDR3 spans 13 amino acids. Losses at the gene ends were 7 bases for V and 6 bases for J; bases not matched to a gene: 8. CDR1 and CDR2 (germline): SGHRS, YFSETQ. The CDR3 protein is CASGWTGDGEQYF. The CDR3, as DNA: TGCGCCAGCGGCTGGACAGGGGATGGCGAGCAGTACTTC.

The chain joins TRBV6-1 to TRBJ1-2, with D maybe TRBD1 (5 bases). V shed 6 bases and J shed 2 bases, with 19 bases lying between them. Per the germline V gene, CDR1 is MNHNS and CDR2 is SASEGT. The CDR3 totals 16 residues. CDR3 sequence reads: CASSSGEAGRNYGYTF. In DNA, the CDR3 is TGTGCCAGCAGCTCGGGGGAAGCCGGCAGAAACTATGGCTACACCTTC.

The V and J genes are TRBV7-8 and TRBJ2-7; TRBD2 matches 7 bases. J lost 7 bases, V lost 3 bases, and 6 bases had no gene match. Germline assignment: CDR1 SGHVS and CDR2 FQNEAQ. This CDR3 has 13 residues. CDR3 loop: CASSFGRHNEQYF. As DNA, the CDR3 is TGTGCCAGCAGCTTCGGGAGGCACAATGAGCAGTACTTC.

Comments on this clonotype: This may stem from a read error, because a much larger clone lies one nucleotide away. V is TRBV5-1 and J is TRBJ1-6; tentatively, D is TRBD1 (6 bases). The CDR3 loop spans 14 amino acids. Between the trimmed V and J ends, which lost 2 bases and 11 bases, there was a span of 14 bases. Germline CDR1 SGHRS, CDR2 YFSETQ. CDR3 amino acids: CASSLTGLDPPLHF. The CDR3 region has the DNA TGCGCCAGCAGCTTAACAGGGTTGGATCCACCCCTCCACTTT.

Ten or more counts support this clonotype. The chain combines TRBV7-8 with TRBJ1-2; D remains ambiguous. The germline V gene encodes CDR1 SGHVS and CDR2 FQNEAQ. Trimming took 2 bases from V and 1 from J, leaving 11 bases between them. This CDR3 is 15 amino acids long. CDR3 nucleotide sequence: TGTGCCAGCAGCTTATCCCACACATTTAACTATGGCTACACCTTC. It translates to CASSLSHTFNYGYTF.